Below, one T cell receptor beta chain is given with its context. Antigen unknown. This CDR3 contains 15 residues. CDR1 is MNHNS and CDR2 is SASEGT in the germline V gene. V was cut by 2 bases and J by 3 bases, with 12 bases left in between. Every single participant having HIV got treatment inside the United States. An immunoSEQ assay, version v3.0, was performed at survey level. Assay used: immunoSEQ multiplex PCR; TCRdb lists only in-frame clones, some missing. The data contain around 20,000 clones, roughly 83% of them singletons. The sample belongs to a study of long-term antiretroviral therapy in people with HIV. Findings of the study overall: Compared with controls, HIV repertoires showed narrower CDR3 length ranges. Information on adherence to ART, viral resistance or therapy changes was unavailable.

This clonotype originated in a man aged 18 to 29 with HIV. This rearrangement joins TRBV6-1 to TRBJ2-3, with D maybe TRBD1 (5 bases). The sample in question was unsorted PBMCs, obtained 0.9 years after starting antiretroviral therapy. The CDR3 DNA follows: TGTGCCAGCAGTGAAATCGAGACAGATACAGATACGCAGTATTTT. Translated, it gives CASSEIETDTDTQYF.